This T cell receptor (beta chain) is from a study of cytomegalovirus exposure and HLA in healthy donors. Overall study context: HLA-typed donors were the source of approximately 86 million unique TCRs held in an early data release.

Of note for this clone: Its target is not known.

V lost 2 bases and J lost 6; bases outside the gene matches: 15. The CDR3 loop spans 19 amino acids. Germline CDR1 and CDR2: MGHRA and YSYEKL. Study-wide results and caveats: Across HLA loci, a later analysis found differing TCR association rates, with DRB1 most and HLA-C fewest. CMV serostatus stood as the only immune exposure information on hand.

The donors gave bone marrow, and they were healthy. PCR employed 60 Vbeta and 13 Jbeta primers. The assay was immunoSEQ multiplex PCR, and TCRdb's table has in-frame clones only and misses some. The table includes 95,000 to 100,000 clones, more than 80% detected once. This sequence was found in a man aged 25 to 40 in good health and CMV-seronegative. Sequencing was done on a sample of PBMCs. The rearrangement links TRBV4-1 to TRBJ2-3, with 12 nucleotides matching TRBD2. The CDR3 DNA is TGCGCCAGCAGCCAACCCAGGGGGACTAGCGGGCCCGGACCCGATACGCAGTATTTT. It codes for CASSQPRGTSGPGPDTQYF.